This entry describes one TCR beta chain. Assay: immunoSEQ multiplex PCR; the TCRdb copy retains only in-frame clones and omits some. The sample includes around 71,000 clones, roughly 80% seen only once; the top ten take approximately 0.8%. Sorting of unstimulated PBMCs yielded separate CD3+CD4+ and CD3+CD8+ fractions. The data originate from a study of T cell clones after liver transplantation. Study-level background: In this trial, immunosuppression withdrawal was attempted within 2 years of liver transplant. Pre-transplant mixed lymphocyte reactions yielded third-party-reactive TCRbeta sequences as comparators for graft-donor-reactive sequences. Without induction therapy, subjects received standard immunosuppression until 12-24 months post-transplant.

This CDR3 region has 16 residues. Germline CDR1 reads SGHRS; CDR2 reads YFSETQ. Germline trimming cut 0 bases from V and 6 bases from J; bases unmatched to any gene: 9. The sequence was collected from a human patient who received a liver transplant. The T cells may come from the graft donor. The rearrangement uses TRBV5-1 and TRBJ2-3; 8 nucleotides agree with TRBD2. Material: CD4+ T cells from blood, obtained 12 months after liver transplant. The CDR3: CASSLVTSGLGDTQYF. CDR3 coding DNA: TGCGCCAGCAGCTTGGTAACTAGCGGATTGGGGGATACGCAGTATTTT.